These 11 T cell receptor beta chains came from one sample sequenced in a study of shared clonotypes between healthy human individuals. Assay: immunoSEQ multiplex PCR; the TCRdb copy retains only in-frame clones and omits some. The sample lists hundreds of thousands of clones, around 96% seen once, with 0.11% in the top ten. As defined, naive CD8 cells were CD45RO-negative and positively selected for CCR7, with terminally differentiated effector memory CD45RA+ cells excluded. Sequences were obtained from naive CD8+ T cells sorted from blood. The receptor source for this set is a woman aged 30 to 39 in good health.

The chain uses TRBV7-2 and TRBJ2-2, with D maybe TRBD1 (5 bases). Trimming removed 3 bases from V and 2 bases from J, with 10 bases in between. Germline V CDR1 and CDR2: SGHTA, FQGNSA. This CDR3 contains 15 residues. For the CDR3, the DNA is TGTGCCAGCAGCTTTTCGACAGACAACACCGGGGAGCTGTTTTTT. Protein product: CASSFSTDNTGELFF.

The sample holds one count of this clone. The chain joins TRBV19 to TRBJ2-7; the match to TRBD2 covers 9 bases. This CDR3 is built from 15 residues. Germline CDR1 reads LNHDA; CDR2 reads SQIVND (reference sequence). With 3 bases clipped from V and 5 bases from J, the junction kept 8 bases outside the gene matches. Written as DNA, the CDR3 is TGTGCCAGTAGTATTGCTAGCGGGGACCCAAACGAGCAGTACTTC. Translation gives CASSIASGDPNEQYF.

This clone showed up just once. CDR3 in DNA: TGTGCCAGCAGCTTGACGGCGGGACTAGAGGGGGGGAGCGAGCAGTACTTC. Translating gives CASSLTAGLEGGSEQYF. The rearrangement joins TRBV5-6 to TRBJ2-7, with TRBD2 matching over 8 bases. V was clipped by 1 base and J by 6 bases; unmatched bases: 15. The length of the CDR3 is 17 residues. CDR1 is SGHDT, CDR2 YYEEEE, per germline.

Remarks on this clone: The conserved final phenylalanine or tryptophan is absent from the CDR3, which likely points to a read error. The chain combines TRBV7-2 with TRBJ1-5, with a weak D call TRBD1 (5 bases). Germline V gene data show CDR1 as SGHTA and CDR2 as FQGNSA. CDR3 length: 15 residues. Trimming removed 5 bases at V and 0 bases at J, with 11 bases between. CDR3 nucleotide sequence: TGTGCCAGCAGCCAAGGGGACTATAGCAATCAGCCCCAGCATCTT. Residues: CASSQGDYSNQPQHL.

V is TRBV10-2 and J is TRBJ2-2; possible D gene TRBD2, 6 bases. CDR3 length equals 13 residues. The V and J ends lost 7 bases and 6 bases respectively, with 12 bases between them. Germline-derived CDR1 and CDR2 are WSHSY and SAAADI. The CDR3 nucleotides are TGCGCCAGCACTCAGGCGGGACCCGGGGAGCTGTTTTTT. Translation: CASTQAGPGELFF.

This chain connects TRBV29-1 to TRBJ2-5, with D possibly TRBD2 on 5 matching bases. The CDR3 consists of 14 residues. Between the trimmed V and J ends, which lost 6 bases and 7 bases, there was a span of 21 bases. Germline V CDR1 and CDR2: SQVTM, ANQGSEA. CDR3 nucleotides: TGCAGCGTCCCCGTGTCCCCGGGAACCCCGACCCAGTACTTC. Translation: CSVPVSPGTPTQYF.

V and J are TRBV7-8 and TRBJ2-7, with 10 bases aligning to TRBD2. CDR3 size: 16 residues. Trimming at V came to 3 bases and at J to 3 bases, leaving 8 bases not matched to a gene. The germline CDR1 and CDR2 sequences are SGHVS and FQNEAQ. In nucleotides, the CDR3 is TGTGCCAGCAGCTTGGGGACTAGCGACTTCCTCTACGAGCAGTACTTC. Its protein is CASSLGTSDFLYEQYF.

This clone has only one observation. V and J are TRBV7-9 and TRBJ2-5; D not resolved. The CDR3 sequence is 15 residues long. The germline gives CDR1 SEHNR, CDR2 FQNEAQ (reference sequence). Trimming stripped 2 bases from V and 4 bases from J, with 14 bases between. For the CDR3, the DNA is TGTGCCAGCAGCTTAAACCTTGGGCGAGGAGAGACCCAGTACTTC. This sequence encodes CASSLNLGRGETQYF.

The chain uses TRBV6-4 and TRBJ2-1; no clear D. Germline loops: CDR1 MRHNA, CDR2 SNTAGT. This CDR3 is built from 15 residues. Trimming cost V 0 bases and J 2 bases, with 8 bases left between them. CDR3 sequence reads: CASSDSGLPYNEQFF. The CDR3 DNA reads TGTGCCAGCAGTGACTCGGGGTTGCCCTACAATGAGCAGTTCTTC.

The DNA for the CDR3 is TGCGCCAGCACATGGGACAGCTCCTACGAGCAGTACTTC. Residues: CASTWDSSYEQYF. The chain recombines TRBV5-1 with TRBJ2-7; 7 nucleotides line up with TRBD1. Per the germline V gene, CDR1 is SGHRS and CDR2 is YFSETQ. There are 13 residues in the CDR3. V was clipped by 6 bases and J by 0 bases; unmatched bases: 3.

This sequence joins TRBV29-1 and TRBJ2-1; 7 positions agree with TRBD1. Germline V gene data show CDR1 as SQVTM and CDR2 as ANQGSEA. The CDR3 is 14 amino acids. V was pared by 5 bases and J by 8 bases, with 12 bases of the junction left unmatched. CDR3 in amino acids: CSVTDRVGIDEQFF. The CDR3, as DNA: TGCAGCGTTACCGACAGGGTGGGTATCGATGAGCAGTTCTTC.